This TCR beta chain was recovered during a study of T-cell reconstitution after alpha-beta-depleted transplantation in children. This clonotype was picked up many times. Unique molecular identifiers were incorporated when the TCRbeta library was constructed. TCRdb reanalysed the PCR reads using MiXCR and keeps one entry per CDR3 protein. Found here are over 200,000 distinct CDR3 sequences, roughly 10% of them singletons; the top ten hold approximately 6.6%. Germline-derived CDR1 and CDR2 are SGHAT and FQNNGV. This CDR3 spans 12 amino acids. With 6 bases removed from V and 2 bases from J, the gap between germline ends came to 6 bases.

The chain joins TRBV11-2 to TRBJ2-3; D is ambiguous. This material consisted of PBMCs from the stem cell graft donor, taken from the stem cell graft. The source is a human donor who donated a stem cell graft to a child with acute lymphoblastic leukemia. The CDR3 loop is CASSRTTDTQYF. In nucleotides, the CDR3 is TGTGCCAGCAGTAGGACCACAGATACGCAGTATTTT. Full variable domain (remainder filled in from reference TRBV11-2 and TRBJ2-3): EAGVAQSPRYKIIEKRQSVAFWCNPISGHATLYWYQQILGQGPKLLIQFQNNGVVDDSQLPKDRFSAERLKGVDSTLKIQPAKLEDSAVYLCASSRTTDTQYFGPGTRLTVL.